This TCR beta chain is drawn from a study of cytomegalovirus exposure and HLA in healthy donors. Findings and caveats of the study: On later analysis, the bulk of CMV-associated TCR beta chains appeared to be HLA-restricted. Within an earlier analysis, most TCR beta V segments proved productive either about 87% or about 30% of the time.

Vbeta (60) and Jbeta (13) primers were used in the PCR. Clones were read by immunoSEQ multiplex PCR, and TCRdb kept only the in-frame ones, dropping some. The data show about 160,000 clones, almost 85% seen once. A remark on this clone: The antigen is unknown.

The V gene's germline CDR1 is WSHSY and CDR2 SAAADI. There are 14 residues in the CDR3. Trimming removed 1 base at V and 6 bases at J, with 9 bases between. Likely unrecorded immune exposures existed in these nominally healthy donors. The chain joins TRBV10-2 to TRBJ2-2; D might be TRBD2 (6 bases). The sequenced material came from PBMCs. The receptor's source is a man aged 25 to 40 in good health and CMV-seronegative. CDR3 protein: CASSEWRGPGELFF. The CDR3 region has the DNA TGCGCCAGCAGTGAGTGGAGGGGCCCCGGGGAGCTGTTTTTT.